The subject of this entry is one TCR beta chain. Its matching antigen is unknown. The data were produced by immunoSEQ multiplex PCR, yet TCRdb's version contains in-frame clones alone and is incomplete. The table has about 75,000 clones, more than 75% seen once. The data are from a study of OX40 agonist ivuxolimab in advanced cancers. Looking at the study overall: Partial response was recorded in three patients: one hepatocellular carcinoma and two cutaneous melanoma cases. Study findings and constraints: CD4+ and CD8+ blood T cells expanded clonally by week 6 at 0.1 to 3.0 mg/kg. Among the lowest levels of clonal expansion were found in partial responders at 0.1-3.0 mg/kg. Average numbers of expanded clones were greater in CD8+ T cells than in CD4+.

Germline assignment: CDR1 SGHRS and CDR2 YFSETQ. This CDR3 region has 14 residues. Deletions cut 0 bases from V and 8 bases from J, with 14 bases between. Here the sequenced sample was CD4+ or CD8+ T cells sorted from blood, taken in a trial of the OX40 agonist ivuxolimab. The receptor was isolated from an adult with an advanced solid tumor such as melanoma, head and neck, liver or kidney cancer. The J gene is TRBJ1-1, the V gene TRBV5-1, with a weak D call TRBD1 (6 bases). The CDR3 sequence: CASSLGTASKEAFF. Written as DNA, the CDR3 is TGCGCCAGCAGCTTGGGGACAGCGTCAAAGGAAGCTTTCTTT.